This T cell receptor beta chain originates from a study of regulatory T cells in long-lasting Graves disease. General study results and limits: Relative to newly diagnosed Graves' patients, persistent ones had lower TCR diversity.

This sample's time point: newly diagnosed GD, antithyroid drugs for less than 3 months. From RNA extracted from PBMCs, the TCR library was made. This clonotype has only a few counts. Its matching antigen is unknown. A read error may explain this, as a much larger clone is one base away. Relying on iRepertoire HTBI primers and Arm-PCR of CDR3 regions, the team built TCR beta libraries. Original processing methods: The study identified 50 to 70 TRBV and approximately 15 TRBJ segments across samples. TCRdb fed the multiplex PCR reads into MiXCR, producing one record per CDR3 protein. The V and J calls come from TCRdb's annotation, not from the publication. The sample has under 300,000 distinct CDR3 sequences, just over 20% seen once. The CDR3 runs 12 residues. The ends were cut back, 7 bases at V and 7 bases at J, with 11 bases in the middle. Germline CDR1 is MDHEN and CDR2 is SYDVKM.

The specimen was peripheral blood mononuclear cells (PBMCs), collected at new diagnosis, from a patient treated with antithyroid drugs. This sequence originates from a female donor with Graves disease. This sequence joins TRBV28 and TRBJ2-1; D gene uncertain. This CDR3 is CASTPGVNEQFF. Written as DNA, the CDR3 is TGTGCCAGCACCCCGGGTGTTAATGAGCAGTTCTTC.